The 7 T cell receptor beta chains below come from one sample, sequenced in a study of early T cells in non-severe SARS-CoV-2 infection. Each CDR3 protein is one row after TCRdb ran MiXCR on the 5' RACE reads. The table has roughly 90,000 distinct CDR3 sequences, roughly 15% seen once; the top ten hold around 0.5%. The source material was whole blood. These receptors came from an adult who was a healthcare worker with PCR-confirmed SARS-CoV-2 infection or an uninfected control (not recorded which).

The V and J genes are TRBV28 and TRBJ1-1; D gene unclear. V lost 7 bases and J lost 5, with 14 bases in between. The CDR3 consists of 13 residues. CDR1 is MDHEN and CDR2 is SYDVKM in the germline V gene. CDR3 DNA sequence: TGTGCCAGCACTCCGACTACCATAACTGAAGCTTTCTTT. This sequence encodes CASTPTTITEAFF.

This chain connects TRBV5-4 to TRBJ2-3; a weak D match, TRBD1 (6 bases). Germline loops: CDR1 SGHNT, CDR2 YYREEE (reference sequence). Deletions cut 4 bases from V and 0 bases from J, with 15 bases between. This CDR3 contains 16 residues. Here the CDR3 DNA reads TGTGCCAGCAGCATCAACGACAGGTCTAGCACAGATACGCAGTATTTT. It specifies CASSINDRSSTDTQYF.

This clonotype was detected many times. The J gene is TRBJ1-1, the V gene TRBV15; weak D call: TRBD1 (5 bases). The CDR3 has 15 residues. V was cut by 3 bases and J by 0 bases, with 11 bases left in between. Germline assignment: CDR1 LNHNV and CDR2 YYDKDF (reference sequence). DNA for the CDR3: TGTGCCACCAGCAGGCAGCCAGGGTTGAACACTGAAGCTTTCTTT. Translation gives CATSRQPGLNTEAFF.

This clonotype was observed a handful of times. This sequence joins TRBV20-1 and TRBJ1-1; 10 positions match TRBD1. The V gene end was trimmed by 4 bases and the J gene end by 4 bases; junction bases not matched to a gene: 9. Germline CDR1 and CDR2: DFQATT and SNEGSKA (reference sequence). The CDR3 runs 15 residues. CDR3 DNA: TGCAGTGCTACTTTAGCGGACAGGGGGAGCACTGAAGCTTTCTTT. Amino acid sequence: CSATLADRGSTEAFF.

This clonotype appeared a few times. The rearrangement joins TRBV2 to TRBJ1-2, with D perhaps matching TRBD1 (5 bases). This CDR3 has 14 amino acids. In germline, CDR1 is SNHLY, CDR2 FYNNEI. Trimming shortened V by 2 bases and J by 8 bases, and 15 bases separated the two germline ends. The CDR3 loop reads CASSEPGGAGGYTF. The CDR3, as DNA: TGTGCCAGCAGTGAACCGGGGGGTGCCGGCGGCTACACCTTC. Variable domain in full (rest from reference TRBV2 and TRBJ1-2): EPEVTQTPSHQVTQMGQEVILRCVPISNHLYFYWYRQILGQKVEFLVSFYNNEISEKSEIFDDQFSVERPDGSNFTLKIRSTKLEDSAMYFCASSEPGGAGGYTFGSGTRLTVV.

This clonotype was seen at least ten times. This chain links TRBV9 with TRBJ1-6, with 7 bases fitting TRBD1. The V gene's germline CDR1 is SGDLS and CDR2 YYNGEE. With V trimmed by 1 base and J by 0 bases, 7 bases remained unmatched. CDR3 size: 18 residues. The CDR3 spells CASSVSPGGGSYNSPLHF. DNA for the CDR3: TGTGCCAGCAGCGTATCCCCAGGGGGAGGCTCCTATAATTCACCCCTCCACTTT.

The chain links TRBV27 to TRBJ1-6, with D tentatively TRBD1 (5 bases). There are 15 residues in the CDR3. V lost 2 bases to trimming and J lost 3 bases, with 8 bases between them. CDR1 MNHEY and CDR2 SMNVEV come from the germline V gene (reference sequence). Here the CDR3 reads CASSLRGNYNSPLHF. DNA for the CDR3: TGTGCCAGCAGTTTACGGGGGAACTATAATTCACCCCTCCACTTT.